The following is a T cell receptor (beta chain) sequence with its context. This clonotype was found many times. What antigen it recognizes has not been identified. No base qualities exist here, and no much larger clone lies one base off it. This sample was taken from a study of breast tumors, draining lymph nodes, adjacent tissues listed by TCRdb under 2016. About the investigation overall: TCR beta repertoires were compared across tumor, adjacent nontumor tissue and axillary lymph nodes obtained from breast cancer patients. The study aimed to assess the relationships and possible T-cell exchange between tumor, surrounding tissue and draining lymph node repertoires in human breast cancer.

The research as a whole found: The conclusion that tumor T cells originate in lymph nodes was framed as consistent with a hypothesis rather than directly demonstrated. The data were considered consistent with the idea that most tumor T cells come from the lymph node and then expand in tumor tissue. The similarity between tumor and nontumor tissue repertoires was significantly greater in luminal-like breast cancer than in basal-like breast cancer. Tumor T-cell repertoires showed less diversity than lymph node repertoires and more diversity than nontumor tissue repertoires, and tumor T-cell repertoires showed preferential V and J gene usage.

Lymph node samples came from the axillary draining lymph nodes of breast cancer patients. Instrument on record: Illumina HiSeq 2000. TCR beta chain libraries were generated through multiplex PCR amplification. High-throughput sequencing was used to analyze the amplified TCR beta chain products. TCRdb ran its own pipeline on the public reads, namely fastp trimming at Q25 and MiXCR clone calling, and kept in-frame beta chains. Each CDR3 protein gets just one entry, which takes the most common genes and DNA from the rows behind it. A total of 70,000 to 95,000 distinct CDR3 sequences appear in this sample, roughly 19% of them only once. The ten top clones hold around 2.5% of the sample. The TCR originated in a female donor with breast cancer. Some clones in this sample may be carry-over from other donors' samples. The sequencing input was axillary lymph node tissue.

Here is the DNA: TGTGCCACCAGTGCCCGACAGGGGTACAATGAGCAGTTCTTC. This codes for CATSARQGYNEQFF. The chain is assembled from TRBV24-1 and TRBJ2-1; the central 8 bases match TRBD1. Clipping removes 5 bases from V and 4 bases from J, with 3 as the unmatched junction base count. The CDR3 starts with the cysteine, ends with the phenylalanine, and has 14 residues. Of all the DNA, just the CDR3 is kept, 42 bases in frame from base 1. As encoded in the germline V gene, CDR1 is KGHDR while CDR2 is SFDVKD.